The 27 T cell receptor beta chains in this list originate from one sample, sequenced in a study of radiation and T cells in renal cell carcinoma. Time point here: baseline pretreatment blood. As for treatment: 15 Gy SBRT to primary tumor, nephrectomy 4 weeks later. Repertoires were generated with immunoSEQ multiplex PCR, while TCRdb's copy carries only in-frame clones and drops some. The sample includes about 21,000 clones, roughly 80% seen only once; the top ten take roughly 37%. This specimen was blood, taken from a patient whose treatment included radiotherapy and nephrectomy. The receptors were gathered from a man aged 55 to 70 with renal cell carcinoma.

The chain employs TRBV30 and TRBJ1-6; D unclear. V was cut by 4 bases and J by 0 bases, with 13 bases left in between. CDR1 is GTSNPN and CDR2 is SVGIG in the germline V gene (reference sequence). The length of the CDR3 is 16 residues. The CDR3 region has the DNA TGTGCCTGGATGGTACCGACGAGCTCCTATAATTCACCCCTCCACTTT. This translates into CAWMVPTSSYNSPLHF.

The chain joins TRBV6-1 to TRBJ2-7; 8 bases fit TRBD1. Germline lookup yields CDR1 MNHNS and CDR2 SASEGT. The V gene end was trimmed by 6 bases and the J gene end by 0 bases; junction bases not matched to a gene: 7. This CDR3 contains 15 residues. The CDR3 DNA is TGTGCCAGCAGAGCCCGGACAGGGAGCTCCTACGAGCAGTACTTC. This sequence encodes CASRARTGSSYEQYF.

The rearrangement joins TRBV7-2 to TRBJ2-5, with 14 bases fitting TRBD2. The CDR3 consists of 16 residues. The V segment lost 5 bases and the J segment 5 bases; nucleotides outside the gene matches: 7. In germline, CDR1 is SGHTA, CDR2 FQGNSA. The CDR3 sequence: CASSGTSGSIGETQYF. CDR3 DNA sequence: TGTGCCAGCAGCGGGACTAGCGGGAGTATAGGCGAGACCCAGTACTTC.

This clone has only a few counts. The chain has TRBV7-2 and TRBJ2-2; the match to TRBD2 covers 11 bases. V shed 4 bases, J shed 6 bases, and the junction held 1 base outside the gene matches. The germline V gene has CDR1 SGHTA and CDR2 FQGNSA. The CDR3 runs 14 residues. The CDR3 protein is CASSSGLAAGELFF. The CDR3 DNA reads as TGTGCCAGCAGCTCGGGACTAGCGGCCGGGGAGCTGTTTTTT.

The chain uses TRBV15 and TRBJ1-1; TRBD1 aligns across 11 bases. This CDR3 has 19 amino acids. CDR1 is LNHNV, CDR2 YYDKDF, per germline (reference sequence). J lost 1 base, V lost 2 bases, and 12 bases had no gene match. The CDR3 DNA sequence: TGTGCCACCAGCAGACTCTCGGGGGGACAGGGGGTCCGGAACACTGAAGCTTTCTTT. As protein: CATSRLSGGQGVRNTEAFF.

The chain links TRBV6-6 to TRBJ2-5; D is perhaps TRBD1 (6 bases). The CDR3 length is 14 residues. Germline CDR1 MNHNY, CDR2 SVGAGI (reference sequence). V lost 10 bases and J 9 bases, leaving 24 bases between the germline ends. The CDR3 reads CATRQDLGAGAQYF. The DNA for the CDR3 is TGTGCCACTCGACAGGATTTGGGGGCCGGGGCCCAGTACTTC.

This clone was seen only a few times. The V and J genes are TRBV7-9 and TRBJ2-1; 9 bases fit TRBD1. After removal of 4 bases from V and 2 bases from J, the junction contained 15 bases not matched to a gene. Germline assignment: CDR1 SEHNR and CDR2 FQNEAQ (reference sequence). This CDR3 spans 19 amino acids. The CDR3 here is CASSSPGDRDYQTYNEQFF. The CDR3 DNA is TGTGCCAGCAGCTCCCCTGGGGACAGGGACTACCAAACCTACAATGAGCAGTTCTTC.

The V and J genes are TRBV27 and TRBJ2-2; D call uncertain. Germline V gene sequence: CDR1 MNHEY, CDR2 SMNVEV (reference sequence). This CDR3 region has 13 residues. V lost 5 bases and J lost 7, with 11 bases in between. The CDR3 region is CASSRDIDGELFF. As DNA, the CDR3 is TGTGCCAGCAGTCGTGATATAGACGGGGAGCTGTTTTTT.

J is TRBJ2-1 and V is TRBV28; perhaps D is TRBD1 or TRBD2 (5 bases each). The CDR3 has 15 amino acids. V shed 4 bases and J shed 1 base, with 11 bases lying between them. The germline CDR1 and CDR2 sequences are MDHEN and SYDVKM. CDR3 sequence: CASSSTAVSYNEQFF. The CDR3 coding sequence is TGTGCCAGCAGTTCGACAGCGGTATCCTACAATGAGCAGTTCTTC.

The chain employs TRBV9 and TRBJ2-7, with 12 bases fitting TRBD2. This CDR3 has 15 residues. The ends lost 2 bases at V and 3 bases at J; junction bases unmatched: 3. CDR1 is SGDLS and CDR2 is YYNGEE in the germline V gene. CDR3 loop: CASSVASGRVYEQYF. In nucleotides, the CDR3 is TGTGCCAGCAGCGTCGCTAGCGGGAGGGTCTACGAGCAGTACTTC.

This chain joins TRBV7-2 and TRBJ2-7, with 7 positions matching TRBD1. Unmatched junction bases numbered 11, after V lost 4 bases and J lost 2 bases. The CDR3 extends over 16 amino acids. CDR1 is SGHTA, CDR2 FQGNSA, per germline. CDR3 bases: TGTGCCAGCAGCTCGAGACAGGGTTCCGGGCCCTACGAGCAGTACTTC. Translation: CASSSRQGSGPYEQYF.

The J gene is TRBJ2-7, the V gene TRBV6-6; 7 nucleotides match TRBD2. The V gene's germline CDR1 is MNHNY and CDR2 SVGAGI (reference sequence). The CDR3 consists of 15 residues. V was pared by 0 bases and J by 6 bases, with 8 bases of the junction left unmatched. CDR3 DNA sequence: TGTGCCAGCAGTTACTCGGGAGGGCCCGGGGGCGAGCAGTACTTC. Residues: CASSYSGGPGGEQYF.

The chain is built from TRBV6-1 and TRBJ2-7; TRBD2 matches at 13 bases. J gave up 6 bases and V 5 bases, and 7 bases lay outside the gene matches. CDR3 size: 15 residues. The V gene's germline CDR1 is MNHNS and CDR2 SASEGT. In nucleotides, the CDR3 is TGTGCCAGCAGTCCTGGACTAGCGGGAGTGGGCGAGCAGTACTTC. The encoded protein is CASSPGLAGVGEQYF.

The CDR3 reads CASSPLWEGLTDTQYF. CDR3 coding DNA: TGTGCCAGCAGCCCTCTCTGGGAGGGACTCACAGATACGCAGTATTTT. The gene calls are TRBV9 and TRBJ2-3; 7 nucleotides agree with TRBD2. The trim removed 4 bases at V and 2 bases at J, leaving 10 bases unmatched. CDR3 length equals 16 residues. Germline-derived CDR1 and CDR2 are SGDLS and YYNGEE.

The V and J genes are TRBV19 and TRBJ2-3; D not resolved. Germline loops: CDR1 LNHDA, CDR2 SQIVND (reference sequence). This CDR3 has 15 amino acids. V was trimmed by 4 bases and J by 1 base, leaving 12 bases between them. The CDR3 nucleotides read TGTGCCAGTAGTACCACACCCTTGGGCACAGATACGCAGTATTTT. Translation: CASSTTPLGTDTQYF. Together with reference TRBV19 and TRBJ2-3, the CDR3 gives the full variable domain: DGGITQSPKYLFRKEGQNVTLSCEQNLNHDAMYWYRQDPGQGLRLIYYSQIVNDFQKGDIAEGYSVSREKKESFPLTVTSAQKNPTAFYLCASSTTPLGTDTQYFGPGTRLTVL.

This clone has only a few counts. Here the CDR3 reads CTSILNTEAFF. DNA for the CDR3: TGCACGTCCATTTTGAACACTGAAGCTTTCTTT. V gene TRBV20-1 combines with J gene TRBJ1-1; D is undetermined. The CDR3 runs to 11 residues. Germline CDR1 reads DFQATT; CDR2 reads SNEGSKA (reference sequence).

The chain couples TRBV4-3 to TRBJ1-6; 7 bases agree with TRBD1. There are 14 residues in the CDR3. The V and J ends lost 3 bases and 6 bases, in that order; junction bases with no gene match: 2. CDR1 and CDR2 (germline): LGHNA, YSLEER. The CDR3 DNA follows: TGCGCCAGCAGCCAGCGACAGGGTAATTCACCCCTCCACTTT. Amino acids: CASSQRQGNSPLHF.

This chain joins TRBV27 and TRBJ2-1, with D unclear. Trimming stripped 0 bases from V and 9 bases from J, with 9 bases between. The CDR3 totals 13 residues. Germline V CDR1 and CDR2: MNHEY, SMNVEV (reference sequence). The CDR3 region is CASSLSPPAEQFF. The CDR3 DNA sequence: TGTGCCAGCAGTTTATCCCCCCCGGCTGAGCAGTTCTTC.

V is TRBV9 and J is TRBJ2-3, with D unclear. The V gene's germline CDR1 is SGDLS and CDR2 YYNGEE. This CDR3 spans 15 amino acids. Trimming removed 0 bases at V and 2 bases at J, with 10 bases between. DNA for the CDR3: TGTGCCAGCAGCGTAGTGTCGGAGACCACAGATACGCAGTATTTT. Its protein product is CASSVVSETTDTQYF.

The rearrangement uses TRBV30 and TRBJ1-3, with 9 bases lining up with TRBD1. The CDR3 runs 14 residues. The V and J ends lost 1 base and 8 bases, in that order; junction bases with no gene match: 6. The germline gives CDR1 GTSNPN, CDR2 SVGIG (reference sequence). Here the CDR3 DNA reads TGTGCCTGGAGTGGCACAGGGGGCTTGGACACCATATATTTT. Amino acids: CAWSGTGGLDTIYF.

The gene calls are TRBV5-1 and TRBJ1-1, with 9 bases lining up with TRBD1. CDR1 and CDR2 from the germline V gene are SGHRS and YFSETQ. The V segment lost 4 bases and the J segment 5 bases; nucleotides outside the gene matches: 3. The CDR3 loop spans 13 amino acids. The CDR3 DNA reads TGCGCCAGCAGCCGGACAGGGGAAACTGAAGCTTTCTTT. Amino acids: CASSRTGETEAFF. The variable domain in full, with the rest retrieved from reference TRBV5-1 and TRBJ1-1, is KAGVTQTPRYLIKTRGQQVTLSCSPISGHRSVSWYQQTPGQGLQFLFEYFSETQRNKGNFPGRFSGRQFSNSRSEMNVSTLELGDSALYLCASSRTGETEAFFGQGTRLTVV.

The rearrangement uses TRBV29-1 and TRBJ2-7, with a weak D call TRBD2 (6 bases). From germline, CDR1 is SQVTM and CDR2 ANQGSEA. V shed 6 bases and J shed 0 bases, with 12 bases lying between them. The CDR3 consists of 13 residues. CDR3 in amino acids: CSVRDSSSYEQYF. The CDR3 DNA sequence: TGCAGCGTGAGGGACTCCAGCTCCTACGAGCAGTACTTC.

This chain connects TRBV7-8 to TRBJ2-7; TRBD2 matches 7 bases. J lost 6 bases, V lost 5 bases, and 13 bases had no gene match. Germline CDR1 reads SGHVS; CDR2 reads FQNEAQ. This CDR3 is built from 15 residues. CDR3 in DNA: TGTGCCAGCAGCCCCTTCGCAGCGGGGCCCCGCGAGCAGTACTTC. Its protein is CASSPFAAGPREQYF.

The gene calls are TRBV10-3 and TRBJ2-3, with 13 bases aligning to TRBD2. The CDR3 contains 18 residues. Germline V gene data show CDR1 as ENHRY and CDR2 as SYGVKD. The ends lost 10 bases at V and 0 bases at J; junction bases unmatched: 13. CDR3 protein: CASKLGLAGDLSTDTQYF. The CDR3 DNA reads TGTGCCAGCAAACTAGGACTAGCGGGAGATCTCAGCACAGATACGCAGTATTTT.

The chain is built from TRBV11-3 and TRBJ2-3; the match to TRBD2 covers 13 bases. From germline, CDR1 is SGHNT and CDR2 YENEEA. There are 16 residues in the CDR3. J lost 6 bases, V lost 5 bases, and 8 bases had no gene match. This CDR3 reads CASSLGLAGPGDTQYF. The CDR3 DNA is TGTGCCAGCAGCCTGGGACTAGCGGGACCTGGGGATACGCAGTATTTT.

This clone was recorded only once. The chain has TRBV27 and TRBJ1-5; no definite D call. Germline CDR1 is MNHEY and CDR2 is SMNVEV (reference sequence). This CDR3 spans 18 amino acids. V was clipped by 3 bases and J by 2 bases, with 20 bases between them. CDR3 sequence (DNA): TGTGCCAGCAGTTTCCAAACCCCGGTGGGGTACGGCAATCAGCCCCAGCATTTT. Protein sequence: CASSFQTPVGYGNQPQHF.

V gene TRBV5-1 combines with J gene TRBJ1-5; D is unclear. CDR1 is SGHRS, CDR2 YFSETQ, per germline. The CDR3 is 14 residues long. Between the trimmed V and J ends, which lost 1 base and 2 bases, there was a span of 7 bases. As DNA, the CDR3 is TGCGCCAGCAGCTTGTTGGGTGGCAATCAGCCCCAGCATTTT. Translating it yields CASSLLGGNQPQHF.